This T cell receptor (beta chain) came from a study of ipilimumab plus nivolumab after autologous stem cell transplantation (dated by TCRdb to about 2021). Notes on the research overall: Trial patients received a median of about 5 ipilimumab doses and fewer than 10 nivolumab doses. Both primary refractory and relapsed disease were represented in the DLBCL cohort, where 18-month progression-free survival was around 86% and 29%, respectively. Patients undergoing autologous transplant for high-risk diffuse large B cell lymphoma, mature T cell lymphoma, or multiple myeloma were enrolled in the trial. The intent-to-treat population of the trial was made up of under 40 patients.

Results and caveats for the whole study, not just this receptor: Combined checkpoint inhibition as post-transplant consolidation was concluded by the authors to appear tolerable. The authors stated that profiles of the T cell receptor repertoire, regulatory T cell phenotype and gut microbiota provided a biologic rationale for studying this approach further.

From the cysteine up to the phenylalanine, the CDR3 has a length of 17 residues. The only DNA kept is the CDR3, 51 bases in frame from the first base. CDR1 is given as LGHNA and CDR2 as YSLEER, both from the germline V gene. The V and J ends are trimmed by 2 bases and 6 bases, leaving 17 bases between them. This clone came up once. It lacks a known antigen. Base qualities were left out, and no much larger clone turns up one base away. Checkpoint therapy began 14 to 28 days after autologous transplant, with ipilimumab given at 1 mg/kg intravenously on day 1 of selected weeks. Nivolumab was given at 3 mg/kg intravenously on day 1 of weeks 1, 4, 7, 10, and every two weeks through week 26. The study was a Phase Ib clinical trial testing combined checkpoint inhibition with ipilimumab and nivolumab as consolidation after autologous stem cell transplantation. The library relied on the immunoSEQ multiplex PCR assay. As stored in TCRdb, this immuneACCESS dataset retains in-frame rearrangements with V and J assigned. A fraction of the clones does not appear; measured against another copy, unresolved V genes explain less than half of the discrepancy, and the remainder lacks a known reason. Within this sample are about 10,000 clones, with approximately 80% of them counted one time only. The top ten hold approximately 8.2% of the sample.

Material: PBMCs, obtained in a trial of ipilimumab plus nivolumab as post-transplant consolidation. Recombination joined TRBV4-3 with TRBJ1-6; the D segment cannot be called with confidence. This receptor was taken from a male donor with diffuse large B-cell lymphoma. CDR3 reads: CASSQILLGLTNSPLHF. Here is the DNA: TGCGCCAGCAGCCAAATCCTTCTGGGTTTAACTAATTCACCCCTCCACTTT.